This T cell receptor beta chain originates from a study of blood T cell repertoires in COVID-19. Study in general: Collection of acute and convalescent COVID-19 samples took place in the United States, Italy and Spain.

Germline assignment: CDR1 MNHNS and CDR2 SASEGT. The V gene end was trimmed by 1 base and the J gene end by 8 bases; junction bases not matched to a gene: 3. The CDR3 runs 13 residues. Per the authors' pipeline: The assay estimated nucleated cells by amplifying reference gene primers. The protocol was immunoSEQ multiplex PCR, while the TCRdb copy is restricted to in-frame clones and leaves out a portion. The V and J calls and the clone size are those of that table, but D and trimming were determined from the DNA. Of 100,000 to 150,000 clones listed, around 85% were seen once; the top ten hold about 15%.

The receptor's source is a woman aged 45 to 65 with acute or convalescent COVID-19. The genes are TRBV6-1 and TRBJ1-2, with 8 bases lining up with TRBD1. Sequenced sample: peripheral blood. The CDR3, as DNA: TGTGCCAGCAGTGAAGTCAGGGGGCGAGGCTACACCTTC. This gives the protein CASSEVRGRGYTF.